A selection of T cell receptor beta chains follows, all from one sample in a study of CD8+CD57+ T cells in acquired aplastic anemia. Via MiXCR, TCRdb re-called the reads, giving one row per CDR3 protein. Here the sample spans 75,000 to 90,000 distinct CDR3 sequences, under 50% being singletons. The specimen sequenced was sorted CD4+, CD8+, or CD8+CD57+ T cells (not recorded which) from PBMCs. The receptors here all came from a human donor in good health, serving as a control. CDR3s include the opening cysteine and the closing phenylalanine or tryptophan. The D gene is left open where the match is weak. Not every row has a clone size; where given, it reads once, few, many or a size class.

j_call | v_call | clone_size | d_call | cdr3_aa | cdr3_nt
TRBJ2-7 | TRBV11-3 | many | NA | CASSLAGGSYEQYF | TGTGCCAGCAGCTTAGCGGGCGGCTCCTACGAGCAGTACTTC
TRBJ2-7 | TRBV2 | NA | TRBD1 | CASSRRTGGSHGQYF | TGTGCCAGCAGTCGTCGGACAGGGGGCTCCCACGGGCAGTACTTC
TRBJ2-1 | TRBV7-9 | many | NA | CASRGSINEQFF | TGTGCCAGCAGAGGTAGTATCAATGAGCAGTTCTTC
TRBJ2-5 | TRBV10-1 | NA | NA | CASSEVEQETQYF | TGTGCCAGCAGTGAGGTGGAGCAAGAGACCCAGTACTTC
TRBJ1-1 | TRBV20-1 | many | NA | CSAGARGAFF | TGCAGTGCCGGGGCGAGAGGAGCTTTCTTT
TRBJ2-2 | TRBV2 | NA | NA | CASSEGTENTGELFF | TGTGCCAGCAGTGAAGGGACAGAGAACACCGGGGAGCTGTTTTTT
TRBJ2-5 | TRBV7-6 | NA | NA | CASSLAGDTETQYF | TGTGCCAGCAGCTTAGCCGGGGACACTGAGACCCAGTACTTC
TRBJ1-1 | TRBV19 | NA | NA | CASSTTPGSGSPEAFF | TGTGCCAGTAGTACAACCCCAGGGTCGGGGTCCCCTGAAGCTTTCTTT
TRBJ1-4 | TRBV15 | NA | NA | CATSRVQGREKLFF | TGTGCCACCAGCAGAGTTCAGGGTCGTGAAAAACTGTTTTTT
TRBJ2-1 | TRBV24-1 | many | NA | CATGDLDNEQFF | TGTGCCACCGGGGATTTAGACAATGAGCAGTTCTTC
TRBJ1-1 | TRBV19 | many | TRBD1 | CASSRDREIYKAFF | TGTGCCAGTAGTAGGGACAGGGAAATATACAAAGCTTTCTTT
TRBJ2-1 | TRBV20-1 | NA | TRBD1 | CSALGDRAYNEQFF | TGCAGTGCCCTAGGCGACAGGGCCTACAATGAGCAGTTCTTC
TRBJ1-1 | TRBV5-5 | NA | NA | CASSLGKGGNTEAFF | TGTGCCAGCAGCTTGGGGAAAGGAGGGAACACTGAAGCTTTCTTT
TRBJ1-5 | TRBV10-1 | few | TRBD1 | CASTIDRGQYNQPQHF | TGCGCCAGCACGATCGACCGGGGACAGTACAATCAGCCCCAGCATTTT
TRBJ1-2 | TRBV19 | NA | NA | CASTRALGGYTF | TGTGCCAGTACTCGCGCCCTGGGAGGCTACACCTTC
TRBJ2-3 | TRBV7-6 | NA | NA | CASSLNLAWGQLNTDTQYF | TGTGCCAGCAGCTTAAATCTGGCGTGGGGGCAGCTTAACACAGATACGCAGTATTTT
TRBJ2-3 | TRBV19 | NA | TRBD2 | CASRQRGKTDTQYF | TGTGCCAGTAGGCAGCGGGGGAAGACAGATACGCAGTATTTT
TRBJ2-7 | TRBV15 | NA | TRBD1 | CATSSQGGTGLFEQYF | TGTGCCACCAGCAGCCAGGGCGGGACAGGGCTGTTCGAGCAGTACTTC
TRBJ2-7 | TRBV5-1 | many | TRBD1 | CASSLRQGETPYEQYF | TGCGCCAGCAGCTTGCGACAGGGAGAAACCCCCTACGAGCAGTACTTC
TRBJ2-7 | TRBV27 | few | NA | CASSPSIIKGQYF | TGTGCCAGCAGTCCAAGTATTATTAAAGGGCAGTACTTC
TRBJ1-2 | TRBV14 | few | TRBD1 | CASSLKTGGGNGYTF | TGTGCCAGCAGCCTAAAAACAGGGGGCGGAAATGGCTACACCTTC
TRBJ2-1 | TRBV3-1 | NA | TRBD2 | CASSPSASGGEGEQFF | TGTGCCAGCAGCCCCTCGGCTAGCGGGGGGGAAGGGGAGCAGTTCTTC
TRBJ2-3 | TRBV25-1 | many | TRBD2 | CASSELAGETDTQYF | TGTGCCAGCAGTGAACTAGCGGGGGAGACAGATACGCAGTATTTT
TRBJ2-2 | TRBV5-6 | NA | TRBD2 | CASSGLAGGGTGELFF | TGTGCCAGCAGCGGACTAGCGGGGGGGGGCACCGGGGAGCTGTTTTTT
TRBJ1-2 | TRBV19 | NA | TRBD1 | CASGDRGNYGYTF | TGTGCCAGTGGTGACAGGGGCAACTATGGCTACACCTTC
TRBJ2-7 | TRBV13 | many | TRBD1 | CASSLTGASYEQYF | TGTGCCAGCAGCTTGACAGGGGCGAGTTACGAGCAGTACTTC
TRBJ1-1 | TRBV6-1 | NA | NA | CASSEDGVTEAFF | TGTGCCAGCAGTGAAGACGGGGTCACTGAAGCTTTCTTT